This T cell receptor (beta chain) was retrieved from a study of identical twins. Study outcomes and limitations: Conclusions leaned on cross-sectional statistical analysis and did not track the same donors over time. Insertions were reduced in abundant cord blood beta clonotypes but not in memory repertoires.

The V and J ends lost 7 bases and 3 bases, in that order; junction bases with no gene match: 10. CDR3 size: 16 residues. Germline V gene sequence: CDR1 MNHEY, CDR2 SVGEGT. This clonotype was counted only a few times. Its specificity is unknown. A universal primer binding site was introduced by template switching. The final cDNA contained unique molecular identifiers. TCRdb reprocessed the 5' RACE reads with MiXCR, giving one entry per CDR3 protein. The profile shows roughly 250,000 distinct CDR3 sequences, around 15% of them singletons. The TCR sequence derives from a woman aged 18-29 years in good health. The material sequenced was memory (CD45RO+) T cells sorted from blood. The chain links TRBV6-2 or TRBV6-3 to TRBJ2-1, with 9 bases matching TRBD2. DNA of the CDR3: TGTGCCAGCATCCGAGTAGCGGGAGCAGGCTACAATGAGCAGTTCTTC. It encodes CASIRVAGAGYNEQFF.